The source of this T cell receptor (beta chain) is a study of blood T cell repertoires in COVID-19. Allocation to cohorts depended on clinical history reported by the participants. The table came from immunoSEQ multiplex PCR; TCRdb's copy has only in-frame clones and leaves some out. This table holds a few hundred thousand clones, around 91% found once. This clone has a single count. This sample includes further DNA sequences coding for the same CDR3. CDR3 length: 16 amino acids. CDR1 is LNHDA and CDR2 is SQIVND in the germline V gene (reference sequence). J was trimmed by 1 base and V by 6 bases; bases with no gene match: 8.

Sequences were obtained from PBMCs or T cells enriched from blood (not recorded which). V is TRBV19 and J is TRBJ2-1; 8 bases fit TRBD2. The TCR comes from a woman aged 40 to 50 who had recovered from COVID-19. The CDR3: CASRRLAGGSYNEQFF. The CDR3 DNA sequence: TGTGCCAGTAGAAGGCTAGCGGGTGGGTCCTACAATGAGCAGTTCTTC.